This T cell receptor (beta chain) originates from a study of blood T cell repertoires in COVID-19. At the level of the study: From T cells, B-cell-depleted T cells, or PBMCs came the material, which was cDNA or gDNA.

This clone was detected only once. V trimming: 0 bases; J trimming: 4 bases; junction bases outside the gene matches: 3. The CDR3 covers 15 residues. Per germline, CDR1 MGHRA and CDR2 YSYEKL. Living in roughly 23 US areas, the participants were between roughly 18 and 90 years of age. Cohort placement rested on clinical history that participants reported themselves. Here immunoSEQ multiplex PCR was the method, and the copy in TCRdb shows in-frame clones only, minus some. Of around 310,000 clones in the sample, around nine tenths are singletons; the top ten hold almost 9.5%. The material sequenced was PBMCs or T cells enriched from blood (not recorded which). The chain recombines TRBV4-1 with TRBJ2-7, with TRBD1 matching 10 bases. The clonotype was recovered from a woman aged 25 to 45 who had recovered from COVID-19. The CDR3 DNA is TGCGCCAGCAGCCAAGAGGACAGGGGGGGTTACGAGCAGTACTTC. The encoded protein is CASSQEDRGGYEQYF.